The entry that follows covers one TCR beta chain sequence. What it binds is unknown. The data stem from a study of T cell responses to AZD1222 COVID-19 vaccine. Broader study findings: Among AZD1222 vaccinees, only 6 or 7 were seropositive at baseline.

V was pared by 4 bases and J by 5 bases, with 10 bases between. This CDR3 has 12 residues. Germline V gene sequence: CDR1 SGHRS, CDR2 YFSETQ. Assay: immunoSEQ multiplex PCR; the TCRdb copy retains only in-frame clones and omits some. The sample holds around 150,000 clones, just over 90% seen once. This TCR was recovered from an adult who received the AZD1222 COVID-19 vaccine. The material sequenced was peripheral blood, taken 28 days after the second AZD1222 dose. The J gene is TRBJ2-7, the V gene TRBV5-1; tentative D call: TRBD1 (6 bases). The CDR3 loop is CASSPGVHEQYF. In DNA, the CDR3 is TGCGCCAGCAGCCCAGGGGTCCACGAGCAGTACTTC.